This TCR beta chain was documented in a study of OX40 agonist ivuxolimab in advanced cancers. Overall study: Dose-escalation patients had hepatocellular carcinoma, melanoma, renal cell or head and neck cancer. Cohort: 75% to 90% men, mean age about 60, aged about 20 to 90.

Germline CDR1 SQVTM, CDR2 ANQGSEA. Trimming at V came to 3 bases and at J to 1 base, leaving 8 bases not matched to a gene. This CDR3 is 15 amino acids long. Produced via immunoSEQ multiplex PCR; TCRdb's table is partial and in-frame only. The repertoire consists of about 72,000 clones, with around 88% occurring once and the leading ten covering 0.86%. This receptor was identified in an adult with an advanced solid tumor such as melanoma, head and neck, liver or kidney cancer. The chain combines TRBV29-1 with TRBJ2-7; TRBD1 aligns across 8 bases. The sample here was CD4+ or CD8+ T cells sorted from blood, taken in a trial of the OX40 agonist ivuxolimab. The chain's CDR3 is CSVEPLRTGSYEQYF. CDR3 DNA: TGCAGCGTTGAGCCCCTTCGGACAGGGTCCTACGAGCAGTACTTC.